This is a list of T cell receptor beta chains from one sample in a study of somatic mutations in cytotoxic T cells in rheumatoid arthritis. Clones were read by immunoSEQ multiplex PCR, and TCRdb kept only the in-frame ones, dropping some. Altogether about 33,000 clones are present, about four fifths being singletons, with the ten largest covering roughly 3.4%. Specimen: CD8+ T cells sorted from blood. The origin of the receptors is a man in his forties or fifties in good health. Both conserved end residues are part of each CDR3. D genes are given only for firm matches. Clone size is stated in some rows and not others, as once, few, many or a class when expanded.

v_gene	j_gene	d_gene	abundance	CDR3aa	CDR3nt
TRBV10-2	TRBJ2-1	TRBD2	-	CASSEGGSSGSSYNEQFF	TGCGCCAGCAGTGAGGGGGGATCTAGCGGGAGTTCCTACAATGAGCAGTTCTTC
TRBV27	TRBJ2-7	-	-	CASSFAESYEQYF	TGTGCCAGCAGCTTTGCAGAGTCCTACGAGCAGTACTTC
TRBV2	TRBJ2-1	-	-	CASSDLRGDPYNEQFF	TGTGCCAGCAGTGACCTGCGCGGGGACCCCTACAATGAGCAGTTCTTC
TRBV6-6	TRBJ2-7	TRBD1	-	CASSYSSDRAYEQYF	TGTGCCAGCAGTTACTCCAGCGACAGGGCCTACGAGCAGTACTTC
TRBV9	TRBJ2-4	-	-	CASSVGGIDIQYF	TGTGCCAGCAGCGTTGGAGGGATTGACATTCAGTACTTC
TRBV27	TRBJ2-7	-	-	CASSLLSDHEQYF	TGTGCCAGCAGTTTACTCAGTGACCACGAGCAGTACTTC
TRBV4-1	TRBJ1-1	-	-	CASSPMGISTEAFF	TGCGCCAGCAGCCCGATGGGGATTAGCACTGAAGCTTTCTTT
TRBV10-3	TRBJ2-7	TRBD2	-	CVISESGLAGDYEQYF	TGTGTCATCAGTGAGTCGGGTCTAGCGGGAGACTACGAGCAGTACTTC
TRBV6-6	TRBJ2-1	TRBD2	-	CASSYRLAGVPNEQFF	TGTGCCAGCAGTTACCGACTAGCGGGAGTCCCCAATGAGCAGTTCTTC
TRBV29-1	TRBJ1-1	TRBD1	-	CSVPPTGRQGAFF	TGCAGCGTTCCGCCGACAGGGCGACAGGGAGCTTTCTTT
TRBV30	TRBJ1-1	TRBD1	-	CAWGWGQMNTEAFF	TGTGCCTGGGGCTGGGGACAGATGAACACTGAAGCTTTCTTT
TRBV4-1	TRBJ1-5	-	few	CASSQVLGSNQPQHF	TGCGCCAGCAGCCAAGTTCTCGGGTCCAATCAGCCCCAGCATTTT
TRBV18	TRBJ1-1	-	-	CASSPPGGGGTEAFF	TGTGCCAGCTCACCACCGGGAGGAGGGGGCACTGAAGCTTTCTTT
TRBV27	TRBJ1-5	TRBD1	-	CASSLYQGVNQPQHF	TGTGCCAGCAGTTTATATCAGGGGGTCAATCAGCCCCAGCATTTT
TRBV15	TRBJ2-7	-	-	CATSREDSDEQYF	TGTGCCACCAGCAGAGAAGATAGCGACGAGCAGTACTTC
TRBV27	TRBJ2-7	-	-	CASSLRGYEQYF	TGTGCCAGCAGTTTAAGGGGATACGAGCAGTACTTC
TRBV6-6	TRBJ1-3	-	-	CASSPEGISGNTIYF	TGTGCCAGCAGCCCTGAGGGGATATCTGGAAACACCATATATTTT
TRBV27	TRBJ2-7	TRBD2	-	CASGPRASGAYEQYF	TGTGCCAGCGGGCCTCGGGCTAGCGGGGCCTACGAGCAGTACTTC